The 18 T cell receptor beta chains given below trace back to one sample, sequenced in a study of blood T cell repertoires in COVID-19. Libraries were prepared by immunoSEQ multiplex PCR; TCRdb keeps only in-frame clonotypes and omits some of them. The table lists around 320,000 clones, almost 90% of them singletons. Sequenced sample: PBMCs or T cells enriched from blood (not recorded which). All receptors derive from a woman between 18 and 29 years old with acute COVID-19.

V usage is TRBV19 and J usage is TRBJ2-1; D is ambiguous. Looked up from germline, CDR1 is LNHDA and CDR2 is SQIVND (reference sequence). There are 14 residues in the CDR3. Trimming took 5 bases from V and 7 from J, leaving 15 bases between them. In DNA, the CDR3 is TGTGCCAGTAGTTCTTTCCCCACCCGGAATGAGCAGTTCTTC. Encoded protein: CASSSFPTRNEQFF.

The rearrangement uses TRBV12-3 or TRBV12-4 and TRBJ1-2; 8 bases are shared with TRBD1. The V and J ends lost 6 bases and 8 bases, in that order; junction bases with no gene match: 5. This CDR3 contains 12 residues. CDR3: CASSAQGGGYTF. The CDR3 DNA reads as TGTGCCAGCAGCGCACAGGGGGGAGGCTACACCTTC.

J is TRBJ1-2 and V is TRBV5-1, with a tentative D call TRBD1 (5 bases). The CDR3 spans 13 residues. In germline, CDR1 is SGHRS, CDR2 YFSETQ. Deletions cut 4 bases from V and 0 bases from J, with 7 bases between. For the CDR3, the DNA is TGCGCCAGCAGCCCACAGGCTAACTATGGCTACACCTTC. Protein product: CASSPQANYGYTF.

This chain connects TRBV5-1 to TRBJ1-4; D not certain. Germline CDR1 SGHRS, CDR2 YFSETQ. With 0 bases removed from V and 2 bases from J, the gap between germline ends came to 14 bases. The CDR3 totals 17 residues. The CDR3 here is CASSLDSAGGTNEKLFF. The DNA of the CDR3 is TGCGCCAGCAGCTTGGATAGTGCGGGCGGGACTAATGAAAAACTGTTTTTT.

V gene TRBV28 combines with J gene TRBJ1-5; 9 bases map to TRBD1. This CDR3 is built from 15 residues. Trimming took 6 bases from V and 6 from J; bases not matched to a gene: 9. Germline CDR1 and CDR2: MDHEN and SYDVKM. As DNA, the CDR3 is TGTGCCAGCAGATCGGGACAGGGAGGAGGTCAGCCCCAGCATTTT. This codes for CASRSGQGGGQPQHF.

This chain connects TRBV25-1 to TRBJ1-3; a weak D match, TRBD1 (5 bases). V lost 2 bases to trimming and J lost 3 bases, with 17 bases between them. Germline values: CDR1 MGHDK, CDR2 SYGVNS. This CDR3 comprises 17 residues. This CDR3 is CASSEDPGGGLGNTIYF. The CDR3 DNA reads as TGTGCCAGCAGTGAAGATCCGGGGGGTGGACTTGGAAACACCATATATTTT. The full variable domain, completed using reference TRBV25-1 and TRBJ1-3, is EADIYQTPRYLVIGTGKKITLECSQTMGHDKMYWYQQDPGMELHLIHYSYGVNSTEKGDLSSESTVSRIRTEHFPLTLESARPSHTSQYLCASSEDPGGGLGNTIYFGEGSWLTVV.

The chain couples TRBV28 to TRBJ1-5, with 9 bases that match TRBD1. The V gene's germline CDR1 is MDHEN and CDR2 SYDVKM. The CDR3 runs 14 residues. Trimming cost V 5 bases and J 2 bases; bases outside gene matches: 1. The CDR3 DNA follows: TGTGCCAGCAGTACAGGGGGCGGCAATCAGCCCCAGCATTTT. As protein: CASSTGGGNQPQHF.

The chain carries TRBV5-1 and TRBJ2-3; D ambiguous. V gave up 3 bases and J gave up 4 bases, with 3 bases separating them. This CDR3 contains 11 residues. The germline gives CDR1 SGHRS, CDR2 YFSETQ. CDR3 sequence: CASSSADTQYF. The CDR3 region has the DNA TGCGCCAGCAGCTCAGCAGATACGCAGTATTTT.

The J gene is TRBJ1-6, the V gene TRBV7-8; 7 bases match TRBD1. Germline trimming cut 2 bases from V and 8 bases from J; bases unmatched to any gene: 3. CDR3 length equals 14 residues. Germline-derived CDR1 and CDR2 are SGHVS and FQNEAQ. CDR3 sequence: CASSLTGVDSPLHF. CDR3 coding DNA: TGTGCCAGCAGCTTAACAGGGGTGGATTCACCCCTCCACTTT.

CDR3 residues: CASSLEGLAYNEQFF. The CDR3 nucleotides read TGTGCCAGCAGCTTAGAGGGACTAGCCTACAATGAGCAGTTCTTC. The J gene is TRBJ2-1, the V gene TRBV7-3; 8 nucleotides line up with TRBD2. CDR1 is SGHTA, CDR2 FQGTGA, per germline. The V and J ends lost 2 bases and 2 bases, in that order; junction bases with no gene match: 2. The CDR3 has 15 amino acids.

DNA for the CDR3: TGTGCCAGCAGCTTAGTGGGCTTAAGCTCCTACAATGAGCAGTTCTTC. Its translation is CASSLVGLSSYNEQFF. The chain employs TRBV7-3 and TRBJ2-1; D is uncertain. Deletions cut 2 bases from V and 0 bases from J, with 11 bases between. Germline lookup yields CDR1 SGHTA and CDR2 FQGTGA. This CDR3 is 16 amino acids long.

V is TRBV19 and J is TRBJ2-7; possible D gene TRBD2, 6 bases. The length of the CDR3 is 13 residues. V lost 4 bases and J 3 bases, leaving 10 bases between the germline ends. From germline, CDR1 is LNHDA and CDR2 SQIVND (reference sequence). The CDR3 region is CASSRVSGYEQYF. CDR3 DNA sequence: TGTGCCAGTAGTAGGGTTAGCGGCTACGAGCAGTACTTC. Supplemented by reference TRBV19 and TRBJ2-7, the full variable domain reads DGGITQSPKYLFRKEGQNVTLSCEQNLNHDAMYWYRQDPGQGLRLIYYSQIVNDFQKGDIAEGYSVSREKKESFPLTVTSAQKNPTAFYLCASSRVSGYEQYFGPGTRLTVT.

CDR3 nucleotide sequence: TGTGCCAGCAGCCCATTGCGGGGACTAGCGGGAGGAGGGGAATACAATGAGCAGTTCTTC. Its protein is CASSPLRGLAGGGEYNEQFF. The chain uses TRBV28 and TRBJ2-1, with TRBD2 matching 15 bases. The length of the CDR3 is 20 residues. J lost 4 bases, V lost 6 bases, and 16 bases had no gene match. Germline CDR1 reads MDHEN; CDR2 reads SYDVKM.

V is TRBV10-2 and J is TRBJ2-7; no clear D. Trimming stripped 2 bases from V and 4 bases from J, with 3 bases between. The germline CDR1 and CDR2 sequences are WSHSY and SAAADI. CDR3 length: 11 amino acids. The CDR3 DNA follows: TGCGCCAGCAGTGAGGCGTACGAGCAGTACTTC. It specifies CASSEAYEQYF.

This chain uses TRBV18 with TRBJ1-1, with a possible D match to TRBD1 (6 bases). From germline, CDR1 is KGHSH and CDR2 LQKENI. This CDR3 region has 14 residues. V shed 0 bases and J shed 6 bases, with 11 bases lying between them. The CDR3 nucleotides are TGTGCCAGCTCACCACCACAGGGAAGCGCTGAAGCTTTCTTT. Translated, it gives CASSPPQGSAEAFF.

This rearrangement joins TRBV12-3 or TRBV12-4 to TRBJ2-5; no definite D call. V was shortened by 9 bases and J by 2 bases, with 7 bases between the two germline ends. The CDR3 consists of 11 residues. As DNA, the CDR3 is TGTGCCAGGGCGGCTCAAGAGACCCAGTACTTC. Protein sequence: CARAAQETQYF.

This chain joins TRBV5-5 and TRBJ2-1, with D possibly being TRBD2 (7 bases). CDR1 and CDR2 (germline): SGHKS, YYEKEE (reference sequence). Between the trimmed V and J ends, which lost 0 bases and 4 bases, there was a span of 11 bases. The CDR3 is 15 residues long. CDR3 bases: TGTGCCAGCAGCTTGGTAGGGGGGGCGTACAATGAGCAGTTCTTC. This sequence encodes CASSLVGGAYNEQFF.

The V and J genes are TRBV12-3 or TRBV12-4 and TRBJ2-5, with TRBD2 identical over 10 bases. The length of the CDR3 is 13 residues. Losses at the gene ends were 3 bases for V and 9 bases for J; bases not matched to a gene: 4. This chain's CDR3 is CASSLERGGAQYF. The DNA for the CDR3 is TGTGCCAGCAGTTTGGAGCGGGGGGGGGCCCAGTACTTC.